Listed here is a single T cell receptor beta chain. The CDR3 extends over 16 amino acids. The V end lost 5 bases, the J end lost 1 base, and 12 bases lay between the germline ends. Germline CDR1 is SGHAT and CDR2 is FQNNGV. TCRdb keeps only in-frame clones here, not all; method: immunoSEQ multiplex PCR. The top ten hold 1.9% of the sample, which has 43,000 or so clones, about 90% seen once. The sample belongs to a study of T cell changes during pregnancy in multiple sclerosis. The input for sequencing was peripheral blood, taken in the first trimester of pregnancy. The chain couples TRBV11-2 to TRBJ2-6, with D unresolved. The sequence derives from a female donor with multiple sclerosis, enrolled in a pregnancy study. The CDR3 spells CASSPGSLSGANVLTF. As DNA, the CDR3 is TGTGCCAGCAGCCCAGGTAGTCTATCTGGGGCCAACGTCCTGACTTTC.